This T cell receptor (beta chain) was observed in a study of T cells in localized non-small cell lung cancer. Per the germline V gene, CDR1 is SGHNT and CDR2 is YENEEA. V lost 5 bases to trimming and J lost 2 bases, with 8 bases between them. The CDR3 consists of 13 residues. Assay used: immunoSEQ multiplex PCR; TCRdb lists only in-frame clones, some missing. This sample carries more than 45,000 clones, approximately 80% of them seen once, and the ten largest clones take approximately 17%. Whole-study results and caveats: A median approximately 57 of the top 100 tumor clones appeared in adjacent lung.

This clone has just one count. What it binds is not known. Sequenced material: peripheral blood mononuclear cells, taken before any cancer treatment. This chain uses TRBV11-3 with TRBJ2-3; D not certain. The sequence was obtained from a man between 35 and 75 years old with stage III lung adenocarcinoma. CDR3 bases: TGTGCCAGCAGCCCCAATCCCACAGATACGCAGTATTTT. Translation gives CASSPNPTDTQYF. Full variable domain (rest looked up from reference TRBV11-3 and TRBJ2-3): EAGVVQSPRYKIIEKKQPVAFWCNPISGHNTLYWYLQNLGQGPELLIRYENEEAVDDSQLPKDRFSAERLKGVDSTLKIQPAELGDSAVYLCASSPNPTDTQYFGPGTRLTVL.